Only a few counts were recorded for the clone carrying this T cell receptor (beta chain). Its antigen is still unknown. These data originate in a study of identical twins. V lost 4 bases and J lost 7; bases outside the gene matches: 8. CDR1 and CDR2 (germline): LGHNA, YNFKEQ. The CDR3 has 15 amino acids. Study-level results: Abundant cord blood beta clonotypes carried fewer insertions; memory repertoires showed none.

TCRdb analysed the 5' RACE reads with MiXCR anew, one entry per CDR3 protein. The sample shows 210,000 or so distinct CDR3 sequences, around 6.9% of them seen only once. This same sample was also taken into another study, of yellow fever vaccine responses in identical twins.

The sample was memory (CD45RO+) T cells sorted from blood. V is TRBV4-2 and J is TRBJ2-2; TRBD1 matches 8 bases. The sequence was collected from a woman between 18 and 29 years old in good health. CDR3 sequence: CASSPPDRGIGELFF. CDR3 nucleotide sequence: TGTGCCAGCAGCCCGCCCGACAGGGGAATCGGGGAGCTGTTTTTT.